One sample yielded the 24 T cell receptor beta chains listed below, sequenced in a study of blood T cell repertoires in COVID-19. Only in-frame clones appear in the TCRdb table, and some are missing; sequencing was by immunoSEQ multiplex PCR. This sample has about 150,000 clones; about 72% occur once, and the top ten carry roughly 9.8%. Sequenced material: peripheral blood. The receptors here all came from a man in his 60s who had recovered from COVID-19.

CDR3 nucleotides: TGTGCCAGCAGCCAAGACGGTTCCTACAATGAGCAGTTCTTC. Its translation is CASSQDGSYNEQFF. The rearrangement links TRBV3-1 (or the pseudogene TRBV3-2) to TRBJ2-1, with D unclear. Trimming removed 0 bases at V and 1 base at J, with 4 bases between. Germline CDR1 is LGHDT and CDR2 is YNNKEL (reference sequence). CDR3 length: 14 residues.

The chain combines TRBV19 with TRBJ2-5, with TRBD1 identical over 12 bases. CDR1 and CDR2 (germline): LNHDA, SQIVND (reference sequence). CDR3 length: 14 amino acids. Unmatched junction bases numbered 0, after V lost 6 bases and J lost 1 base. The CDR3 region has the DNA TGTGCCAGTAGGGGACAGGGGGCCCAAGAGACCCAGTACTTC. It is translated as CASRGQGAQETQYF.

This sequence joins TRBV6-6 and TRBJ2-3, with 8 bases lining up with TRBD2. Germline V gene lookup returns CDR1 MNHNY and CDR2 SVGAGI (reference sequence). The CDR3 loop spans 16 amino acids. V gave up 6 bases and J gave up 1 base; unmatched junction bases: 9. CDR3 nucleotides: TGTGCCAGCAGCCTTCGGGGGGGAGTTGGCACAGATACGCAGTATTTT. This translates into CASSLRGGVGTDTQYF.

Here the CDR3 reads CASSSPGGIATNEKLFF. The CDR3, as DNA: TGCGCCAGCAGCTCCCCAGGGGGGATAGCTACTAATGAAAAACTGTTTTTT. The chain uses TRBV5-1 and TRBJ1-4; the match to TRBD1 covers 7 bases. The CDR3 runs to 17 residues. From germline, CDR1 is SGHRS and CDR2 YFSETQ. With V trimmed by 3 bases and J by 2 bases, 10 bases remained unmatched.

This sequence joins TRBV25-1 and TRBJ2-5, with 8 bases that match TRBD2. The CDR3 sequence is 16 residues long. V dropped 1 base and J dropped 0; count of bases not matched to a gene: 4. Germline CDR1 reads MGHDK; CDR2 reads SYGVNS. The CDR3, as DNA: TGTGCCAGCAGTGAATTGAGACTAGCGCACCAAGAGACCCAGTACTTC. It specifies CASSELRLAHQETQYF.

The chain recombines TRBV4-2 with TRBJ1-2; D is perhaps TRBD1 (6 bases). The germline V gene encodes CDR1 LGHNA and CDR2 YNFKEQ. CDR3 length equals 13 residues. V was pared by 10 bases and J by 1 base, with 13 bases between. The CDR3 DNA reads TGTGCCACCCGAACAGGGCTTAACTATGGCTACACCTTC. Translation gives CATRTGLNYGYTF.

V is TRBV4-1 and J is TRBJ1-6; perhaps TRBD1 as D (6 bases). The length of the CDR3 is 16 residues. CDR1 and CDR2 from the germline V gene are MGHRA and YSYEKL. Trimming cost V 1 base and J 5 bases, with 12 bases left between them. The CDR3 reads CASSQGSGQNNSPLHF. As DNA, the CDR3 is TGCGCCAGCAGCCAAGGTTCAGGACAGAATAATTCACCCCTCCACTTT.

The chain joins TRBV9 to TRBJ2-2; 7 bases line up with TRBD2. The germline gives CDR1 SGDLS, CDR2 YYNGEE. The V segment lost 5 bases and the J segment 2 bases; nucleotides outside the gene matches: 9. There are 16 residues in the CDR3. The CDR3 loop is CASRGGTGSNTGELFF. CDR3 DNA sequence: TGTGCCAGCAGGGGAGGGACGGGGAGTAACACCGGGGAGCTGTTTTTT.

This clone was seen just once. V gene TRBV4-2 combines with J gene TRBJ1-3, with 7 bases matching TRBD1. The germline gives CDR1 LGHNA, CDR2 YNFKEQ. Trimming removed 4 bases from V and 4 bases from J; junction bases left unmatched: 10. The CDR3 consists of 16 residues. This chain's CDR3 is CASSLDPGQRGNTIYF. In nucleotides, the CDR3 is TGTGCCAGCAGCCTCGACCCGGGACAGCGGGGAAACACCATATATTTT.

This clone was picked up a small number of times. The chain combines TRBV19 with TRBJ1-5; no clear D gene. Germline assignment: CDR1 LNHDA and CDR2 SQIVND (reference sequence). The CDR3 extends over 14 amino acids. V shed 0 bases and J shed 4 bases, with 7 bases lying between them. CDR3 in amino acids: CASSIEGENQPQHF. The CDR3 DNA sequence: TGTGCCAGTAGTATAGAGGGAGAAAATCAGCCCCAGCATTTT.

J is TRBJ2-5 and V is TRBV30; 8 bases agree with TRBD2. V shed 2 bases and J 4 bases; nucleotides not matched to a gene: 3. CDR3 size: 13 residues. Germline CDR1 is GTSNPN and CDR2 is SVGIG (reference sequence). The DNA of the CDR3 is TGTGCCTGGAGTTCGGGGGGGCGAGAGACCCAGTACTTC. Translated: CAWSSGGRETQYF.

The J gene is TRBJ2-7, the V gene TRBV7-2; no clear D. CDR3 length: 13 residues. Trimming shortened V by 5 bases and J by 3 bases, and 11 bases separated the two germline ends. The V gene's germline CDR1 is SGHTA and CDR2 FQGNSA. CDR3 residues: CASSAGSHYEQYF. In nucleotides, the CDR3 is TGTGCCAGCAGCGCCGGGTCACACTACGAGCAGTACTTC.

The genes are TRBV19 and TRBJ1-5, with 12 bases that match TRBD1. Trimming cost V 6 bases and J 3 bases; bases outside gene matches: 6. CDR1 and CDR2 (germline): LNHDA, SQIVND (reference sequence). The CDR3 consists of 16 residues. The CDR3 loop is CASRDRDRGPNQPQHF. CDR3 nucleotide sequence: TGTGCCAGTAGAGACCGGGACAGGGGGCCCAATCAGCCCCAGCATTTT.

The V gene is TRBV27, the J gene TRBJ2-1, with TRBD2 identical over 15 bases. Losses at the gene ends were 4 bases for V and 6 bases for J; bases not matched to a gene: 7. The CDR3 covers 17 residues. Germline V gene sequence: CDR1 MNHEY, CDR2 SMNVEV (reference sequence). The CDR3 loop reads CASSSPGLAGGPNEQFF. For the CDR3, the DNA is TGTGCCAGCAGTTCACCAGGACTAGCGGGGGGGCCCAATGAGCAGTTCTTC.

This chain uses TRBV6-2 or TRBV6-3 with TRBJ2-1; 7 bases are a match to TRBD2. CDR3 length equals 15 residues. From germline, CDR1 is MNHEY and CDR2 SVGEGT. The ends lost 5 bases at V and 7 bases at J; junction bases unmatched: 11. The CDR3 coding sequence is TGTGCCAGCAGTGCAGCGGGGTATTCCGGAAATGAGCAGTTCTTC. It specifies CASSAAGYSGNEQFF.

The chain links TRBV6-5 to TRBJ2-7, with TRBD1 identical over 7 bases. CDR3 length: 13 residues. J was trimmed by 2 bases and V by 7 bases; bases with no gene match: 5. Germline V gene lookup returns CDR1 MNHEY and CDR2 SVGAGI. This chain's CDR3 is CASNWDRTYEQYF. The CDR3 DNA is TGTGCCAGCAATTGGGACAGAACCTACGAGCAGTACTTC.

The chain couples TRBV4-3 to TRBJ1-3, with a possible D match to TRBD1 (6 bases). Germline lookup yields CDR1 LGHNA and CDR2 YSLEER. V lost 3 bases to trimming and J lost 4 bases, with 13 bases between them. The CDR3 covers 15 residues. The CDR3 DNA follows: TGCGCCAGCAGCCAGCAACAGGGTATAGGAAACACCATATATTTT. Its translation is CASSQQQGIGNTIYF.

The genes are TRBV6-5 and TRBJ2-1; 13 nucleotides line up with TRBD2. With V trimmed by 7 bases and J by 9 bases, 9 bases remained unmatched. The CDR3 loop spans 15 amino acids. Germline loops: CDR1 MNHEY, CDR2 SVGAGI. This CDR3 is CASTTSGRAGGEQFF. Here the CDR3 DNA reads TGTGCCAGCACCACTAGCGGGAGGGCCGGTGGTGAGCAGTTCTTC.

The rearrangement links TRBV5-6 to TRBJ1-1; D is undetermined. Trimming removed 4 bases at V and 5 bases at J, with 9 bases between. This CDR3 comprises 12 residues. Germline-derived CDR1 and CDR2 are SGHDT and YYEEEE. This chain's CDR3 is CASSLLLTEAFF. The CDR3 bases are TGTGCCAGCAGCCTACTGCTTACTGAAGCTTTCTTT. The full variable domain, with the rest looked up from reference TRBV5-6 and TRBJ1-1, is DAGVTQSPTHLIKTRGQQVTLRCSPKSGHDTVSWYQQALGQGPQFIFQYYEEEERQRGNFPDRFSGHQFPNYSSELNVNALLLGDSALYLCASSLLLTEAFFGQGTRLTVV.

A single count supports this clone. This chain links TRBV6-5 with TRBJ2-5; TRBD1 might be the D (6 bases). Looked up from germline, CDR1 is MNHEY and CDR2 is SVGAGI. Trimming shortened V by 5 bases and J by 1 base, and 11 bases separated the two germline ends. The CDR3 totals 14 residues. CDR3 in amino acids: CASSPGTLQETQYF. CDR3 sequence (DNA): TGTGCCAGCAGTCCCGGGACACTCCAAGAGACCCAGTACTTC.

CDR3 nucleotides: TGTGCCAGCAGCCTCAGGTCCGTACACCCCTACAATGAGCAGTTCTTC. It is translated as CASSLRSVHPYNEQFF. The chain combines TRBV28 with TRBJ2-1; no reliable D call. CDR1 and CDR2 from the germline V gene are MDHEN and SYDVKM. CDR3 length: 16 amino acids. V was trimmed by 6 bases and J by 2 bases, leaving 17 bases between them.

This sequence joins TRBV6-2 or TRBV6-3 and TRBJ1-2; D ambiguous. The CDR3 consists of 14 residues. V lost 5 bases and J 2 bases, leaving 12 bases between the germline ends. Per germline, CDR1 MNHEY and CDR2 SVGEGT. The CDR3 nucleotides are TGTGCCAGCAGTCACAAGATTAGCAACTATGGCTACACCTTC. It is translated as CASSHKISNYGYTF.

The CDR3 sequence: CASSYSRNTEAFF. In nucleotides, the CDR3 is TGTGCCAGCAGTTACTCGAGGAACACTGAAGCTTTCTTT. This sequence joins TRBV6-2 or TRBV6-3 and TRBJ1-1, with no clear D. Trimming left V 0 bases short and J 1 base short, with 3 bases between. The CDR3 spans 13 residues. Per the germline V gene, CDR1 is MNHEY and CDR2 is SVGEGT.

The V call is TRBV10-3, the J call TRBJ1-1; no clear D gene. Per germline, CDR1 ENHRY and CDR2 SYGVKD. This CDR3 contains 11 residues. Trimming pared 4 bases from V and 4 bases from J, leaving 4 bases between. The CDR3 region has the DNA TGTGCCATCAGTGCCGGCACTGAAGCTTTCTTT. Translated: CAISAGTEAFF.